One sample yielded the 27 T cell receptor beta chains listed below, sequenced in a study of regulatory T cells in long-lasting Graves disease. Time point here: newly diagnosed GD, antithyroid drugs for less than 3 months. There was RNA extracted from PBMCs, and the TCR library was made from it. CDR3 regions were amplified by Arm-PCR using iRepertoire HTBI primers to build TCR beta libraries. A single record per CDR3 protein comes from TCRdb applying MiXCR to the multiplex PCR reads. This table has 380,000 or so distinct CDR3 sequences, under 20% appearing once. The same data also contributed to another study, on T cells in Graves' hyperthyroidism and ophthalmopathy.

The sample consisted of peripheral blood mononuclear cells (PBMCs), taken at new diagnosis, from a patient treated with antithyroid drugs. The receptor source for this set is a woman aged 18-29 years with Graves disease.

This clonotype was recorded many times. The V and J genes are TRBV18 and TRBJ2-7; 10 positions match TRBD2. The CDR3 is made up of 14 amino acids. V lost 6 bases, J lost 2 bases, and 4 bases stayed unmatched. CDR1 is KGHSH, CDR2 LQKENI, per germline. The CDR3 protein is CASSQREGPYEQYF. Here the CDR3 DNA reads TGTGCCAGCTCGCAGCGGGAGGGCCCCTACGAGCAGTACTTC.

This clonotype was seen at least ten times. The V and J genes are TRBV6-1 and TRBJ2-7, with a possible D match to TRBD1 (6 bases). Trimming took 7 bases from V and 6 from J, leaving 10 bases between them. CDR3 length: 11 amino acids. Per germline, CDR1 MNHNS and CDR2 SASEGT. The CDR3: CASTQGPEQYF. CDR3 in DNA: TGTGCCAGCACACAGGGCCCCGAGCAGTACTTC.

This clonotype was recorded at least ten times. The J gene is TRBJ2-5, the V gene TRBV6-2 or TRBV6-3; weak D call: TRBD2 (7 bases). Germline V lookup: CDR1 MNHEY, CDR2 SVGEGT. The CDR3 spans 14 residues. V shed 3 bases and J shed 6 bases, with 14 bases lying between them. This CDR3 is CASSYGGAVKTQYF. For the CDR3, the DNA is TGTGCCAGCAGTTATGGGGGGGCAGTGAAGACCCAGTACTTC.

The V call is TRBV29-1, the J call TRBJ2-1; D uncertain. Between the trimmed V and J ends, which lost 3 bases and 4 bases, there was a span of 7 bases. The CDR3 spans 12 residues. CDR1 and CDR2 from the germline V gene are SQVTM and ANQGSEA. The CDR3 bases are TGCAGCGTTGATGTCACTTACAATGAGCAGTTCTTC. As protein: CSVDVTYNEQFF.

This clonotype was seen more than once but under ten times. This sequence joins TRBV5-1 and TRBJ1-6; tentatively, D is TRBD1 (5 bases). Trimming cost V 2 bases and J 10 bases, with 19 bases left between them. The length of the CDR3 is 16 residues. Germline CDR1 and CDR2: SGHRS and YFSETQ. In DNA form, the CDR3 reads TGCGCCAGCAGCTTCTCCCCCGCGAGGGGCGGATCACCCCTCCACTTT. As protein: CASSFSPARGGSPLHF.

This sequence joins TRBV6-2 or TRBV6-3 and TRBJ2-7; a possible D gene is TRBD1 (5 bases). The CDR3 is 14 amino acids. With 2 bases removed from V and 3 bases from J, the gap between germline ends came to 11 bases. Germline V gene sequence: CDR1 MNHEY, CDR2 SVGEGT. CDR3 nucleotides: TGTGCCAGCAGTTACGAGCTGACAGACTACGAGCAGTACTTC. Its protein is CASSYELTDYEQYF.

The V and J genes are TRBV10-2 and TRBJ2-1; D is perhaps TRBD2 (5 bases). V dropped 0 bases and J dropped 9 bases, with 6 bases sitting between them. This CDR3 is 12 amino acids long. Germline V gene data show CDR1 as WSHSY and CDR2 as SAAADI. The CDR3 here is CASSESAGEQFF. The CDR3 DNA is TGCGCCAGCAGTGAGTCGGCGGGTGAGCAGTTCTTC.

In its sample, this clonotype was seen many times. The chain uses TRBV28 and TRBJ2-7; 8 positions match TRBD2. Looked up from germline, CDR1 is MDHEN and CDR2 is SYDVKM. V trimming: 4 bases; J trimming: 4 bases; junction bases outside the gene matches: 12. The length of the CDR3 is 16 residues. Written as DNA, the CDR3 is TGTGCCAGCAGTTCCGATGGGCGGGGGGCGAGTTACGAGCAGTACTTC. Translation: CASSSDGRGASYEQYF. The whole variable domain, filled in from reference TRBV28 and TRBJ2-7, reads DVKVTQSSRYLVKRTGEKVFLECVQDMDHENMFWYRQDPGLGLRLIYFSYDVKMKEKGDIPEGYSVSREKKERFSLILESASTNQTSMYLCASSSDGRGASYEQYFGPGTRLTVT.

The chain employs TRBV20-1 and TRBJ2-7, with D perhaps TRBD1 or TRBD2 (11 bases each). Germline V gene sequence: CDR1 DFQATT, CDR2 SNEGSKA (reference sequence). Trimming took off 5 bases at V and 6 bases at J, with 26 bases between the two ends. The CDR3 runs to 16 residues. In DNA form, the CDR3 reads TGCAGTGCTGGACAGGGGGCCCTGACTAGCGGGGCCGAGCAGTACTTC. Its protein is CSAGQGALTSGAEQYF.

This clonotype occurred a few times. This chain joins TRBV11-2 and TRBJ1-2, with 8 bases matching TRBD1. The trim removed 5 bases at V and 8 bases at J, leaving 13 bases unmatched. The CDR3 extends over 15 amino acids. CDR1 SGHAT and CDR2 FQNNGV come from the germline V gene. CDR3 DNA: TGTGCCAGCAGCCCTGGAGCAGGGGGCATCCGCGGCTACACCTTC. It codes for CASSPGAGGIRGYTF.

The chain has TRBV5-4 and TRBJ2-7, with D possibly matching TRBD1 (5 bases). V gave up 1 base and J gave up 3 bases, with 8 bases separating them. CDR3 size: 13 residues. The germline CDR1 and CDR2 sequences are SGHNT and YYREEE (reference sequence). CDR3 loop: CASSLPDNYEQYF. The DNA for the CDR3 is TGTGCCAGCAGCTTGCCGGACAACTACGAGCAGTACTTC.

This clonotype was seen ten or more times. The CDR3 DNA sequence: TGTGCCTGGAGTCCGGGACTAGCGGGCGGTGCGGGAGAGACCCAGTACTTC. As protein: CAWSPGLAGGAGETQYF. The chain employs TRBV30 and TRBJ2-5; 12 positions match TRBD2. The J segment lost 4 bases and the V segment lost 2 bases, leaving 11 bases of the junction unmatched. The CDR3 contains 17 residues. Germline lookup yields CDR1 GTSNPN and CDR2 SVGIG (reference sequence). Using reference TRBV30 and TRBJ2-5 for the parts outside the CDR3, the full variable domain is SQTIHQWPATLVQPVGSPLSLECTVEGTSNPNLYWYRQAAGRGLQLLFYSVGIGQISSEVPQNLSASRPQDRQFILSSKKLLLSDSGFYLCAWSPGLAGGAGETQYFGPGTRLLVL.

This chain uses TRBV11-2 with TRBJ1-4, with 7 bases lining up with TRBD1. Germline trimming cut 5 bases from V and 3 bases from J; bases unmatched to any gene: 12. The germline CDR1 and CDR2 sequences are SGHAT and FQNNGV. The CDR3 runs 17 residues. The CDR3 nucleotides are TGTGCCAGCAGCCAGGGACAGAGAGCTGATTCTAATGAAAAACTGTTTTTT. Translated, it gives CASSQGQRADSNEKLFF.

This clonotype was seen at least ten times. This chain connects TRBV6-2 or TRBV6-3 to TRBJ2-7; D tentatively reads TRBD1 or TRBD2 (6 bases each). Germline assignment: CDR1 MNHEY and CDR2 SVGEGT. CDR3 length equals 15 residues. V gave up 9 bases and J gave up 2 bases, with 20 bases separating them. CDR3 in amino acids: CASGKYAEGAYEQYF. Here the CDR3 DNA reads TGTGCCAGTGGGAAATACGCGGAGGGGGCCTACGAGCAGTACTTC.

This clonotype was detected ten times or more. The chain is built from TRBV5-1 and TRBJ2-1; tentatively, D is TRBD1 or TRBD2 (5 bases each). This CDR3 spans 17 amino acids. V was shortened by 6 bases and J by 2 bases, with 21 bases between the two germline ends. Germline assignment: CDR1 SGHRS and CDR2 YFSETQ. The CDR3 reads CASNLGVTKSTYNEQFF. CDR3 coding DNA: TGCGCCAGCAATCTGGGGGTAACGAAGTCAACCTACAATGAGCAGTTCTTC. Full variable domain (outside the CDR3, taken from reference TRBV5-1 and TRBJ2-1): KAGVTQTPRYLIKTRGQQVTLSCSPISGHRSVSWYQQTPGQGLQFLFEYFSETQRNKGNFPGRFSGRQFSNSRSEMNVSTLELGDSALYLCASNLGVTKSTYNEQFFGPGTRLTVL.

This clonotype was seen repeatedly, ten times or more. The J gene is TRBJ2-3, the V gene TRBV5-1, with 10 bases lining up with TRBD2. V lost 1 base and J lost 5; bases outside the gene matches: 7. Germline CDR1 SGHRS, CDR2 YFSETQ. The CDR3 loop spans 16 amino acids. CDR3 region: CASSLRLAGEVDTQYF. CDR3 nucleotides: TGCGCCAGCAGCTTGCGGCTAGCGGGAGAGGTAGATACGCAGTATTTT.

This clonotype was recorded many times. This rearrangement joins TRBV5-1 to TRBJ1-1; 12 nucleotides match TRBD1. CDR1 is SGHRS, CDR2 YFSETQ, per germline. The trim removed 2 bases at V and 0 bases at J, leaving 2 bases unmatched. CDR3 length: 16 amino acids. The CDR3, as DNA: TGCGCCAGCAGCTTCCGGGACAGGGGGCTGAACACTGAAGCTTTCTTT. This encodes CASSFRDRGLNTEAFF.

V gene TRBV4-2 combines with J gene TRBJ2-2; the match to TRBD2 covers 8 bases. With 2 bases clipped from V and 5 bases from J, the junction kept 10 bases outside the gene matches. This CDR3 comprises 17 residues. CDR1 is LGHNA, CDR2 YNFKEQ, per germline. Here the CDR3 DNA reads TGTGCCAGCAGCCAACCGGGACTAGGAAGGTATACCGGGGAGCTGTTTTTT. Protein sequence: CASSQPGLGRYTGELFF.

This clonotype was seen many times. The J gene is TRBJ1-2, the V gene TRBV3-1; no clear D. V lost 0 bases and J 3 bases, leaving 11 bases between the germline ends. Germline CDR1 reads LGHDT; CDR2 reads YNNKEL (reference sequence). CDR3 size: 15 residues. In DNA form, the CDR3 reads TGTGCCAGCAGCCAAGATCGGGAGGGTTACTATGGCTACACCTTC. This gives the protein CASSQDREGYYGYTF.

This clonotype was detected ten times or more. The chain is built from TRBV28 and TRBJ2-5; no clear D. CDR3 length: 13 amino acids. Germline values: CDR1 MDHEN, CDR2 SYDVKM. V shed 2 bases and J shed 7 bases, with 11 bases lying between them. This CDR3 is CASSLGPVATQYF. The CDR3 nucleotides read TGTGCCAGCAGTTTAGGTCCGGTCGCGACCCAGTACTTC.

This clonotype was seen repeatedly, ten times or more. The V and J genes are TRBV5-1 and TRBJ2-2, with 7 bases aligning to TRBD1. Germline V gene lookup returns CDR1 SGHRS and CDR2 YFSETQ. The junction had 13 bases not matched to a gene; V was cut back by 4 bases and J by 4 bases. The CDR3 has 17 amino acids. Written as DNA, the CDR3 is TGCGCCAGCAGCCTCGTTACTGGGACAGAAATCACCGGGGAGCTGTTTTTT. Its protein is CASSLVTGTEITGELFF.

This clonotype was seen more than once but under ten times. The chain is built from TRBV24-1 and TRBJ2-2, with 9 positions matching TRBD1. This CDR3 spans 18 amino acids. V shed 1 base, J shed 5 bases, and the junction held 10 bases outside the gene matches. Looked up from germline, CDR1 is KGHDR and CDR2 is SFDVKD. The CDR3: CATSDFVTGGWTTGELFF. CDR3 nucleotides: TGTGCCACCAGTGATTTCGTAACAGGGGGCTGGACGACCGGGGAGCTGTTTTTT.

This clonotype was seen ten or more times. Here the CDR3 reads CSARPPEGGIGIRHEQYF. As DNA, the CDR3 is TGCAGTGCTAGACCCCCCGAGGGGGGTATTGGGATTCGGCACGAGCAGTACTTC. The chain combines TRBV20-1 with TRBJ2-7; D may match TRBD1 or TRBD2 (6 bases each). Per the germline V gene, CDR1 is DFQATT and CDR2 is SNEGSKA (reference sequence). CDR3 length: 18 residues. Trimming took 2 bases from V and 5 from J, leaving 28 bases between them.

This clonotype showed up many times. CDR3 loop: CASSDLYGQTSRPSQYF. CDR3 in DNA: TGTGCCAGCAGTGACTTATACGGACAGACATCTCGCCCATCGCAGTATTTT. This chain connects TRBV2 to TRBJ2-3; a possible D gene is TRBD1 (6 bases). V lost 3 bases, J lost 10 bases, and 26 bases lay in between. CDR1 is SNHLY, CDR2 FYNNEI, per germline. This CDR3 is 17 amino acids long.

The sample holds many counts of this clonotype. The V gene is TRBV5-5, the J gene TRBJ1-1; D call uncertain. V dropped 0 bases and J dropped 5 bases, with 11 bases sitting between them. Germline assignment: CDR1 SGHKS and CDR2 YYEKEE (reference sequence). The CDR3 is made up of 14 amino acids. CDR3 in amino acids: CASSLGARRTEAFF. CDR3 nucleotides: TGTGCCAGCAGCTTGGGGGCTAGAAGGACTGAAGCTTTCTTT.

A few counts support this clonotype. Since a much larger clone is just one base distant, this may be a read error. V is TRBV28 and J is TRBJ1-1; D not certain. Germline loops: CDR1 MDHEN, CDR2 SYDVKM. CDR3 length: 13 residues. Trimming removed 7 bases at V and 1 base at J, with 10 bases between. The CDR3 coding sequence is TGTGCCAGCACCAATACCACGAACACTGAAGCTTTCTTT. Residues: CASTNTTNTEAFF.

This clonotype was detected many times. This chain joins TRBV30 and TRBJ2-3; 9 nucleotides agree with TRBD2. Germline V gene sequence: CDR1 GTSNPN, CDR2 SVGIG (reference sequence). This CDR3 spans 15 amino acids. V dropped 0 bases and J dropped 2; count of bases not matched to a gene: 3. In DNA, the CDR3 is TGTGCCTGGAGTGTAGCGGGGGGATACACAGATACGCAGTATTTT. This encodes CAWSVAGGYTDTQYF.